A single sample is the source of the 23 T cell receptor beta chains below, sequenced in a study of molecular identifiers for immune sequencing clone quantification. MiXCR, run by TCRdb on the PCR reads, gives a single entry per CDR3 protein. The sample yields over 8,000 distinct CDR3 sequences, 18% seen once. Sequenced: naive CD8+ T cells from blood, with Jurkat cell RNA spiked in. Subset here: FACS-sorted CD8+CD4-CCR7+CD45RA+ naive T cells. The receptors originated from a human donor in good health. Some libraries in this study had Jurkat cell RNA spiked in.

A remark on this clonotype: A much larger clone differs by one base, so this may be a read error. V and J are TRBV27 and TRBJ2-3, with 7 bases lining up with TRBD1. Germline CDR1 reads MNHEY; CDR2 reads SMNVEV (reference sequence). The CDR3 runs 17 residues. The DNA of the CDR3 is TGTGCCAACAGTCAGTTGAGGGGGCGGAGTTGGACAGATACGCAGTATTTT. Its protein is CANSQLRGRSWTDTQYF.

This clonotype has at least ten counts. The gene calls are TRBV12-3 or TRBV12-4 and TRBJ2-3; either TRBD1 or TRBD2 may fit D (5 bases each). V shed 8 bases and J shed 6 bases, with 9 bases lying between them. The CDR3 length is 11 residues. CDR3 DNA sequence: TGTGCCAGCGGGTGGGGGGATACGCAGTATTTT. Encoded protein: CASGWGDTQYF.

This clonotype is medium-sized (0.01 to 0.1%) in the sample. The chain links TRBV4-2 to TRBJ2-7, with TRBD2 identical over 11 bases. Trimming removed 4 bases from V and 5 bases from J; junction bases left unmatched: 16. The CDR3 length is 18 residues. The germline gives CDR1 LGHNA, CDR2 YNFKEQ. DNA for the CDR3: TGTGCCAGCAGCCCCCTAGGGGTAGCGGGAGGGCCTAGCCACGAGCAGTACTTC. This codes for CASSPLGVAGGPSHEQYF.

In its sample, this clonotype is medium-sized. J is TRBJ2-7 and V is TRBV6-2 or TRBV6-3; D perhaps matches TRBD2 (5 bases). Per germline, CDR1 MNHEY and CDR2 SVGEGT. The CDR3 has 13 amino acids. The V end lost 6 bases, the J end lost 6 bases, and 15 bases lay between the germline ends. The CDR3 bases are TGTGCCAGCAGCGGAGGTAGGCGGTCCGAGCAGTACTTC. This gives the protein CASSGGRRSEQYF.

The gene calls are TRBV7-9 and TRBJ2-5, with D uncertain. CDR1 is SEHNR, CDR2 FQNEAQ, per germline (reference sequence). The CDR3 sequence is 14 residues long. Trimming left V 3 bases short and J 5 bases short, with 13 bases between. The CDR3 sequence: CASSFISKRETQYF. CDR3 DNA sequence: TGTGCCAGCAGCTTTATATCAAAGCGCGAGACCCAGTACTTC.

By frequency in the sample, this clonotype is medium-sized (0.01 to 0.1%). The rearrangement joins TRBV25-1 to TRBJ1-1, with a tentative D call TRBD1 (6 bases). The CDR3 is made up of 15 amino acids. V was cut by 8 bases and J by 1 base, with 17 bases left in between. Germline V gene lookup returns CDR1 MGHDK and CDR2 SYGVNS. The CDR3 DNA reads TGTGCCAGCCGGTGGCAGACAGGCTGGAACACTGAAGCTTTCTTT. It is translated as CASRWQTGWNTEAFF.

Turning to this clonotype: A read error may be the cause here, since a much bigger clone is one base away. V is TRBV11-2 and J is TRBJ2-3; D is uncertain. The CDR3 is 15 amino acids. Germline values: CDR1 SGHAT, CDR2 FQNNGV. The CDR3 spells CTSSLVALSTDTQYF. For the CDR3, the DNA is TGTACCAGCAGCTTAGTTGCGTTAAGCACAGATACGCAGTATTTT. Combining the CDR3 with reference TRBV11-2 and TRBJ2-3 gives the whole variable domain EAGVAQSPRYKIIEKRQSVAFWCNPISGHATLYWYQQILGQGPKLLIQFQNNGVVDDSQLPKDRFSAERLKGVDSTLKIQPAKLEDSAVYLCTSSLVALSTDTQYFGPGTRLTVL.

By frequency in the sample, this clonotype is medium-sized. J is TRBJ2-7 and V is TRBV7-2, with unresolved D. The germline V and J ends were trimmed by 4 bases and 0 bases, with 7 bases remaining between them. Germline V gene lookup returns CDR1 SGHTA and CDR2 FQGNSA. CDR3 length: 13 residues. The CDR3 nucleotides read TGTGCCAGCAGCTCTCACCCCTCCTACGAGCAGTACTTC. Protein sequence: CASSSHPSYEQYF. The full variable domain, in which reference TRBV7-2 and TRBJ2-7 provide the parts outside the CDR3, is GAGVSQSPSNKVTEKGKDVELRCDPISGHTALYWYRQSLGQGLEFLIYFQGNSAPDKSGLPSDRFSAERTGGSVSTLTIQRTQQEDSAVYLCASSSHPSYEQYFGPGTRLTVT.

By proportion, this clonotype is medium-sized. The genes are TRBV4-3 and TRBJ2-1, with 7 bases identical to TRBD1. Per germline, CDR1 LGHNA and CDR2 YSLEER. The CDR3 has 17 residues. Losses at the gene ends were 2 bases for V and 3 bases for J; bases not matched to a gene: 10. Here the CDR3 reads CASSQTRGQSIYNEQFF. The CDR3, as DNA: TGCGCCAGCAGCCAAACCCGGGGACAGTCGATCTACAATGAGCAGTTCTTC.

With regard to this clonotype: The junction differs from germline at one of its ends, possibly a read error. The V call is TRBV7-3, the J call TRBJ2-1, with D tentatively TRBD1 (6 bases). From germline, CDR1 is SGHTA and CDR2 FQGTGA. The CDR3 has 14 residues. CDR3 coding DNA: TGTGCCAGCAGCTTACTGGGGGCGGATAATAAGCAGTCCTTC. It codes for CASSLLGADNKQSF.

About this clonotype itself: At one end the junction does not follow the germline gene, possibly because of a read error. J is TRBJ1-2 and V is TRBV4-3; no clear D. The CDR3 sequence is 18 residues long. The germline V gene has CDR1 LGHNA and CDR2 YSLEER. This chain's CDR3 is CASSQDMADQPSDYGDTF. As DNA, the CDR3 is TGCGCCAGCAGCCAAGATATGGCAGACCAGCCCAGTGACTATGGCGACACCTTC.

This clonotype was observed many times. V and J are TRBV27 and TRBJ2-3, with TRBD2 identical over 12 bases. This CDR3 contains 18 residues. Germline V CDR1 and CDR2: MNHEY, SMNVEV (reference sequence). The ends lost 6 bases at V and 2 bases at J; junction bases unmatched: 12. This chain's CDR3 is CASSSTLAGGPNTDTQYF. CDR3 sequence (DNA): TGTGCCAGCAGCTCGACGCTAGCGGGAGGGCCCAACACAGATACGCAGTATTTT.

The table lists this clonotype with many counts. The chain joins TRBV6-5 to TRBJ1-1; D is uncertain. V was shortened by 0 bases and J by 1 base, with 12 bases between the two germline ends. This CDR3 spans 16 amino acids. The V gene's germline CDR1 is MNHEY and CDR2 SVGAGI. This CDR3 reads CASSYSILTANTEAFF. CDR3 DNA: TGTGCCAGCAGTTACTCGATCCTGACGGCGAACACTGAAGCTTTCTTT.

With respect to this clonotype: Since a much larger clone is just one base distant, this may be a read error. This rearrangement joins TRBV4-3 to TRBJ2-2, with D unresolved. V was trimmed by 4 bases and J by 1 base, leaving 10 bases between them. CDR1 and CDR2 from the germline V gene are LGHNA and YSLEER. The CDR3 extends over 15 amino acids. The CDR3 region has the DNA TGCGCCAGCAGCCTAGATCCCGGGAACACCGGGGAGCTGTTTTTT. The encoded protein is CASSLDPGNTGELFF.

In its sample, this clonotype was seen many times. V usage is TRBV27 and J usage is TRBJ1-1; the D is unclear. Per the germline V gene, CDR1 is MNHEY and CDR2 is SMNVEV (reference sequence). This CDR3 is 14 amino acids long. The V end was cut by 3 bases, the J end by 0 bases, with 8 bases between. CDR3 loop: CASSLGTMNTEAFF. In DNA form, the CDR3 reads TGTGCCAGCAGTTTGGGAACAATGAACACTGAAGCTTTCTTT.

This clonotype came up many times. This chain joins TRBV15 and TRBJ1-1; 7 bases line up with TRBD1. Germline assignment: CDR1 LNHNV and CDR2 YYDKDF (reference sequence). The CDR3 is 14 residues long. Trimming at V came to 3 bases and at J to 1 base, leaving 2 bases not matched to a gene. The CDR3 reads CATSRTGPNTEAFF. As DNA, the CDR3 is TGTGCCACCAGCAGGACAGGGCCGAACACTGAAGCTTTCTTT.

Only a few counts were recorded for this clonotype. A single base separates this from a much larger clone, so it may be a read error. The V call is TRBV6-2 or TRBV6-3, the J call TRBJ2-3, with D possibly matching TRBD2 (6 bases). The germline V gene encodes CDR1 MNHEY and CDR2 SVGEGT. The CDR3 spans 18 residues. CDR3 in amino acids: CASSYSYPLAVSTDTQCF. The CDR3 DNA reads TGTGCCAGCAGTTACTCTTACCCTTTAGCGGTTAGCACAGATACGCAGTGTTTT.

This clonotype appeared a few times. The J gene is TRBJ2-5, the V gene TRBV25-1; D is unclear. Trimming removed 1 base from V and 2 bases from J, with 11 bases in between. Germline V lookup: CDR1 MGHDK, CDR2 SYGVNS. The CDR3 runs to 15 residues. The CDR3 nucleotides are TGTGCCAGCAGTGAATTTAAAGGCGGTCAAGAGACCCAGTACTTC. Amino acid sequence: CASSEFKGGQETQYF.

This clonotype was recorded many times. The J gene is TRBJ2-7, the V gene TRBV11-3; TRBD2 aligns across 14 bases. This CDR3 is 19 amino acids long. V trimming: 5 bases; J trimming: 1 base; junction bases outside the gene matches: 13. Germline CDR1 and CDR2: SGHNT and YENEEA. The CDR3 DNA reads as TGTGCCAGCAGCCTCCGGAGACTAGCGGGAGGGCCTAGATCCTACGAGCAGTACTTC. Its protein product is CASSLRRLAGGPRSYEQYF.

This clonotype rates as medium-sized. The CDR3 sequence is CASRTHTGELFF. In nucleotides, the CDR3 is TGTGCCAGCAGGACACACACCGGGGAGCTGTTTTTT. The rearrangement links TRBV4-2 to TRBJ2-2; no reliable D call. Germline V CDR1 and CDR2: LGHNA, YNFKEQ. The CDR3 loop spans 12 amino acids. Trimming removed 6 bases at V and 3 bases at J, with 5 bases between.

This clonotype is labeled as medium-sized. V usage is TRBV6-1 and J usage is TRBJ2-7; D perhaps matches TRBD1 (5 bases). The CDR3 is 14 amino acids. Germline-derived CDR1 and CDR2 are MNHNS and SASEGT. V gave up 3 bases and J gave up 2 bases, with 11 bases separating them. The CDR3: CASSEAKGAYEQYF. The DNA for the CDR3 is TGTGCCAGCAGTGAGGCGAAAGGGGCCTACGAGCAGTACTTC.

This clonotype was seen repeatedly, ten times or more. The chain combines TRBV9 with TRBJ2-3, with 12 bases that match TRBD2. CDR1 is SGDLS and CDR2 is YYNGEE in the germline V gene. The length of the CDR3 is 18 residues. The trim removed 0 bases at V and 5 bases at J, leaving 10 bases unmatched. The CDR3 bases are TGTGCCAGCAGCGTAGCTACCGGAGGACTAGCGGGAATAGATACGCAGTATTTT. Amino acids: CASSVATGGLAGIDTQYF.

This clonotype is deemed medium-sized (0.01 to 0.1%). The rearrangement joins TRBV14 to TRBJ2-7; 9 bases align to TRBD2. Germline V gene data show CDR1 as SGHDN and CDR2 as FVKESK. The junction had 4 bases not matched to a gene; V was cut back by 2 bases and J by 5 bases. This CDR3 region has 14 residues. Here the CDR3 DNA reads TGTGCCAGCAGCCAACTAGCGGGAACCCACGAGCAGTACTTC. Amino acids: CASSQLAGTHEQYF. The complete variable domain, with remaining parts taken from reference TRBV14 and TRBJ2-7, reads EAGVTQFPSHSVIEKGQTVTLRCDPISGHDNLYWYRRVMGKEIKFLLHFVKESKQDESGMPNNRFLAERTGGTYSTLKVQPAELEDSGVYFCASSQLAGTHEQYFGPGTRLTVT.